Following are 2 T cell receptor beta chains from one sample sequenced in a study of identical twins. TCRdb re-analysed the 5' RACE reads in MiXCR, keeping a single row per CDR3 protein. The table lists fewer than 450,000 distinct CDR3 sequences, about 10% of them singletons. Sequencing input: naive T cells sorted from blood. Receptor source: a woman between 45 and 65 years old in good health.

This chain links TRBV7-9 with TRBJ2-5, with 8 nucleotides matching TRBD1. The CDR3 loop spans 18 amino acids. Germline CDR1 and CDR2: SEHNR and FQNEAQ (reference sequence). V lost 4 bases and J lost 4; bases outside the gene matches: 17. CDR3 amino acids: CASSSWTGSGIPSETQYF. The CDR3 coding sequence is TGTGCCAGCAGCTCCTGGACAGGGTCGGGCATACCATCAGAGACCCAGTACTTC. The whole variable domain, filled in from reference TRBV7-9 and TRBJ2-5, reads DTGVSQNPRHKITKRGQNVTFRCDPISEHNRLYWYRQTLGQGPEFLTYFQNEAQLEKSRLLSDRFSAERPKGSFSTLEIQRTEQGDSAMYLCASSSWTGSGIPSETQYFGPGTRLLVL.

This clonotype has a count of ten or more. J is TRBJ2-2 and V is TRBV4-1; D unclear. The CDR3 has 16 amino acids. The germline V and J ends were trimmed by 3 bases and 3 bases, with 14 bases remaining between them. CDR1 MGHRA and CDR2 YSYEKL come from the germline V gene. The chain's CDR3 is CASSQDPALYTGELFF. The CDR3 coding sequence is TGCGCCAGCAGCCAGGACCCAGCTCTGTACACCGGGGAGCTGTTTTTT.